This T cell receptor (beta chain) was identified during a study of CXCR3-negative and CXCR3-positive naive CD8 T cells. Whole-study context: Across all libraries, TRB reads numbered roughly 140 million, with about 1.5 +/- 0.3 million in each library. Broader study findings: Researchers report CXCR3 expression partially decreased after cryopreservation, with fresh PBMCs used in most assays. With respect to TRBV-TRBJ usage, naive CXCR3-negative and CXCR3-positive cells were similar; memory differed. TRB CDR3s were more hydrophobic in CXCR3-positive than in CXCR3-negative naive cells.

To note about this clonotype: Its antigen remains unidentified.

Naive CD8+ T cells carried a CD45RO-CCR7+CD27+CD95- phenotype. With UMI labels, 5' RACE was used to prepare the TRB cDNA libraries. TCRdb reprocessed the 5' RACE reads and keeps a single row for each CDR3 protein, giving no DNA. Its table records around 63,000 distinct CDR3 sequences. The CDR3 is made up of 14 amino acids. CDR1 is KGHSY, CDR2 FQNENV, per germline. The receptor's source is a human donor in good health. Some clones in this sample may be carry-over from other donors' samples. The chain uses TRBV16 and TRBJ2-7; TCRdb selects TRBD1, and the lack of DNA leaves this call unchecked. Material: naive CXCR3+ CD8+ T cells from blood. Subset in this sample: CD45RO-CCR7+CD27+CD95- naive CD8+ T cells expressing CXCR3 (TNR3+). The CDR3 here is CASSRQGSSYEQYF.